A single sample gave rise to the 22 T cell receptor beta chains below, sequenced in a study of cytomegalovirus exposure and HLA in healthy donors. A multiplex PCR was run with 60 Vbeta primers and 13 Jbeta primers. Method: immunoSEQ multiplex PCR; TCRdb's copy keeps in-frame clones and lacks some. The sample shows 55,000 to 85,000 clones, 55% to 70% of them seen only once. Sequencing was performed on PBMCs. The receptors were gathered from a woman aged 45 to 65 in good health and CMV-seronegative.

By frequency in the sample, this clone is medium-sized. V usage is TRBV7-9 and J usage is TRBJ2-7, with D perhaps matching TRBD1 (6 bases). The CDR3 runs 16 residues. Germline CDR1 and CDR2: SEHNR and FQNEAQ (reference sequence). Trimming removed 7 bases from V and 5 bases from J, with 24 bases in between. The CDR3 DNA is TGTGCCAGCACCCCCGCTCGGGGTAGGGGGTACAACGAGCAGTACTTC. It yields the protein CASTPARGRGYNEQYF. Full variable domain (remainder filled in from reference TRBV7-9 and TRBJ2-7): DTGVSQNPRHKITKRGQNVTFRCDPISEHNRLYWYRQTLGQGPEFLTYFQNEAQLEKSRLLSDRFSAERPKGSFSTLEIQRTEQGDSAMYLCASTPARGRGYNEQYFGPGTRLTVT.

The rearrangement links TRBV28 to TRBJ1-1; TRBD1 is a possible D gene (5 bases). CDR1 is MDHEN, CDR2 SYDVKM, per germline. The CDR3 contains 13 residues. V dropped 7 bases and J dropped 6 bases, with 15 bases sitting between them. The CDR3 here is CASTLDKNAEAFF. The CDR3 bases are TGTGCCAGCACTCTGGACAAAAACGCTGAAGCTTTCTTT.

The chain uses TRBV29-1 and TRBJ2-2; weak D call: TRBD1 (5 bases). The length of the CDR3 is 12 residues. Trimming cost V 6 bases and J 6 bases, with 11 bases left between them. Germline V gene lookup returns CDR1 SQVTM and CDR2 ANQGSEA. In nucleotides, the CDR3 is TGCAGCGTACTCAGGGTGTCCGGGGAGCTGTTTTTT. It encodes CSVLRVSGELFF.

J is TRBJ1-5 and V is TRBV29-1; TRBD1 aligns across 12 bases. V shed 4 bases and J 7 bases; nucleotides not matched to a gene: 5. Germline-derived CDR1 and CDR2 are SQVTM and ANQGSEA. CDR3 length: 14 residues. CDR3 region: CSVGGGTGGQPQHF. CDR3 nucleotides: TGCAGCGTTGGGGGAGGGACAGGGGGCCAGCCCCAGCATTTT.

This chain connects TRBV5-4 to TRBJ2-1, with 10 bases identical to TRBD2. From germline, CDR1 is SGHNT and CDR2 YYREEE (reference sequence). V was clipped by 1 base and J by 0 bases; unmatched bases: 4. The CDR3 length is 17 residues. CDR3 in DNA: TGTGCCAGCAGCTTGACCTCTAGCGGGAGCTCCTACAATGAGCAGTTCTTC. Encoded protein: CASSLTSSGSSYNEQFF.

This clone was counted a few times. The chain joins TRBV29-1 to TRBJ2-1; 7 bases match TRBD2. J gave up 8 bases and V 4 bases, and 14 bases lay outside the gene matches. The CDR3 is 15 residues long. From germline, CDR1 is SQVTM and CDR2 ANQGSEA. The DNA for the CDR3 is TGCAGCGTTGGGGAGGGCGGGAGAAGGGCCCATGAGCAGTTCTTC. This gives the protein CSVGEGGRRAHEQFF.

The J gene is TRBJ1-4, the V gene TRBV6-5; D perhaps matches TRBD1 (6 bases). The CDR3 has 16 amino acids. The V end was cut by 2 bases, the J end by 6 bases, with 16 bases between. Germline V gene lookup returns CDR1 MNHEY and CDR2 SVGAGI. CDR3 DNA: TGTGCCAGCAGTTACCTAGCAGGGGCCTCGGATGAAAAACTGTTTTTT. It translates to CASSYLAGASDEKLFF.

On this clone itself: One junction end does not reproduce the germline sequence, and a read error may be involved. The CDR3 coding sequence is TGTGCCATCAGCGACACGACCTTAAATGCAAAACTGTTTTTT. This encodes CAISDTTLNAKLFF. This rearrangement joins TRBV10-3 to TRBJ1-4; no clear D gene. The CDR3 is 14 amino acids. Germline V gene sequence: CDR1 ENHRY, CDR2 SYGVKD.

This clone was picked up one time. The chain couples TRBV18 to TRBJ1-5; D gene ambiguous. Germline V gives CDR1 KGHSH, CDR2 LQKENI. This CDR3 is built from 13 residues. V lost 5 bases and J 4 bases, leaving 9 bases between the germline ends. The CDR3 here is CASSSTENQPQHF. The CDR3 DNA is TGTGCCAGCTCATCAACAGAGAATCAGCCCCAGCATTTT. The variable domain in full, completed from reference TRBV18 and TRBJ1-5, reads NAGVMQNPRHLVRRRGQEARLRCSPMKGHSHVYWYRQLPEEGLKFMVYLQKENIIDESGMPKERFSAEFPKEGPSILRIQQVVRGDSAAYFCASSSTENQPQHFGDGTRLSIL.

This clone was detected a few times. The rearrangement joins TRBV5-8 to TRBJ2-7; possibly TRBD2 for D (5 bases). The V gene lost 2 bases and the J gene lost 3 bases, with 9 bases spanning the gap. This CDR3 comprises 13 residues. The germline V gene has CDR1 SGHTS and CDR2 YDEGEE. The CDR3 DNA reads as TGTGCCAGCAGCTTCGGACTTAGCTACGAGCAGTACTTC. Residues: CASSFGLSYEQYF.

V is TRBV21-1 and J is TRBJ2-4; TRBD2, the table's D call, was not compared with the DNA. TRBV21-1 counts as a pseudogene. The CDR3 extends over 15 amino acids. CDR3 bases: TGTGCCAGCAGCAAAGGTGCGGGAGGGCCAGGCATTCAGTACTTC. The encoded protein is CASSKGAGGPGIQYF.

Ten or more counts support this clone. This chain joins TRBV5-5 and TRBJ2-3, with TRBD1 matching 7 bases. Germline trimming cut 6 bases from V and 3 bases from J; bases unmatched to any gene: 22. CDR3 length equals 19 residues. Germline CDR1 is SGHKS and CDR2 is YYEKEE (reference sequence). The CDR3 here is CASNIKSHRDRATTDTQYF. For the CDR3, the DNA is TGTGCCAGCAACATAAAATCCCACCGAGACAGGGCGACGACAGATACGCAGTATTTT.

This clone was recorded once. V is TRBV7-9 and J is TRBJ1-4; D is unresolved. Germline V gene sequence: CDR1 SEHNR, CDR2 FQNEAQ (reference sequence). The CDR3 covers 13 residues. V dropped 3 bases and J dropped 3 bases, with 5 bases sitting between them. The CDR3, as DNA: TGTGCCAGCAGCTTTCTCTCTAATGAAAAACTGTTTTTT. Its translation: CASSFLSNEKLFF.

The J gene is TRBJ2-5, the V gene TRBV18, with 7 bases identical to TRBD2. V trimming: 1 base; J trimming: 4 bases; junction bases outside the gene matches: 0. This CDR3 spans 13 amino acids. Germline CDR1 is KGHSH and CDR2 is LQKENI. The chain's CDR3 is CASSPLAGETQYF. The CDR3 nucleotides are TGTGCCAGCTCACCACTAGCGGGAGAGACCCAGTACTTC.

This sequence joins TRBV11-2 and TRBJ2-5, with D possibly being TRBD2 (6 bases). Germline V CDR1 and CDR2: SGHAT, FQNNGV. Trimming took off 1 base at V and 1 base at J, with 10 bases between the two ends. The CDR3 covers 15 residues. CDR3 DNA: TGTGCCAGCAGCTTAGGTGCCGGGAGCCAAGAGACCCAGTACTTC. Residues: CASSLGAGSQETQYF.

The chain links TRBV10-2 to TRBJ2-2; TRBD1 agrees at 7 bases. There are 13 residues in the CDR3. From germline, CDR1 is WSHSY and CDR2 SAAADI. Trimming cost V 8 bases and J 3 bases; bases outside gene matches: 3. The CDR3 bases are TGCGCCAGCTGCACAGGGGACACCGGGGAGCTGTTTTTT. Translation: CASCTGDTGELFF.

This clone appeared once. The CDR3 coding sequence is TGTGCCAGCAGCTTAGGGGACACGGGCGTAAATCAGCCCCAGCATTTT. It codes for CASSLGDTGVNQPQHF. V is TRBV7-9 and J is TRBJ1-5; D is perhaps TRBD1 (6 bases). Looked up from germline, CDR1 is SEHNR and CDR2 is FQNEAQ (reference sequence). The CDR3 runs to 16 residues. The germline V and J ends were trimmed by 1 base and 4 bases, with 14 bases remaining between them.

Relative to its sample, this clone is medium-sized. This chain connects TRBV5-5 to TRBJ2-7; 8 bases map to TRBD1. V trimming: 0 bases; J trimming: 1 base; junction bases outside the gene matches: 9. From germline, CDR1 is SGHKS and CDR2 YYEKEE (reference sequence). The CDR3 extends over 17 amino acids. CDR3 protein: CASSLGVAGTGSYEQYF. CDR3 DNA: TGTGCCAGCAGCTTGGGGGTCGCCGGGACAGGATCCTACGAGCAGTACTTC.

The chain joins TRBV11-3 to TRBJ2-5, with TRBD2 identical over 8 bases. The J call is in doubt because the DNA end fits TRBJ2-7 better. The CDR3 has 16 amino acids. Germline CDR1 SGHNT, CDR2 YENEEA. Here the CDR3 DNA reads TGTGCCAGCAGACAAAACTGGGGCGGGAGGAACTACGAGCAGTACTTC. Its protein product is CASRQNWGGRNYEQYF.

J is TRBJ2-6 and V is TRBV9, with D possibly being TRBD2 (5 bases). CDR1 is SGDLS and CDR2 is YYNGEE in the germline V gene. The CDR3 consists of 16 residues. Trimming took off 1 base at V and 0 bases at J, with 8 bases between the two ends. CDR3 residues: CASSVLGSSGANVLTF. Here the CDR3 DNA reads TGTGCCAGCAGCGTACTAGGGAGCTCTGGGGCCAACGTCCTGACTTTC.

This clone showed up just a few times. V and J are TRBV6-6 and TRBJ2-7, with a tentative D call TRBD2 (5 bases). V gave up 0 bases and J gave up 7 bases, with 7 bases separating them. Germline V gene sequence: CDR1 MNHNY, CDR2 SVGAGI (reference sequence). CDR3 length equals 12 residues. For the CDR3, the DNA is TGTGCCAGCAGTTACTCCACGGGGGAGCAGTACTTC. It yields the protein CASSYSTGEQYF.

The chain couples TRBV5-1 to TRBJ1-4; D is perhaps TRBD1 (5 bases). This CDR3 contains 15 residues. From germline, CDR1 is SGHRS and CDR2 YFSETQ. V lost 0 bases and J 7 bases, leaving 13 bases between the germline ends. CDR3 nucleotide sequence: TGCGCCAGCAGCTTGGAATCGATGGGGGGTGAAAAACTGTTTTTT. Residues: CASSLESMGGEKLFF.